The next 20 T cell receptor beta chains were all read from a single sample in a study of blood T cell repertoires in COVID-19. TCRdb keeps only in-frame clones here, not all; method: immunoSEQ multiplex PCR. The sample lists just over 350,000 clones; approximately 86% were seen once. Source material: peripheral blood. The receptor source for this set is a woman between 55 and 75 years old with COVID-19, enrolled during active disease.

CDR3 coding DNA: TGTGCCAGCAAGACAGGAGGCACAGATACGCAGTATTTT. Translated: CASKTGGTDTQYF. This chain joins TRBV9 and TRBJ2-3; perhaps TRBD1 as D (6 bases). Germline CDR1 SGDLS, CDR2 YYNGEE. This CDR3 comprises 13 residues. V was shortened by 6 bases and J by 1 base, with 9 bases between the two germline ends.

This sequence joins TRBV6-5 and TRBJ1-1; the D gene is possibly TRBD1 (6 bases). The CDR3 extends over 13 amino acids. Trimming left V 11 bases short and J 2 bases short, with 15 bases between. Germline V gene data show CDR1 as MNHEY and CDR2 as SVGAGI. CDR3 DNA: TGTGCCGCGGGGGCGGCGACTAACACTGAAGCTTTCTTT. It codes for CAAGAATNTEAFF.

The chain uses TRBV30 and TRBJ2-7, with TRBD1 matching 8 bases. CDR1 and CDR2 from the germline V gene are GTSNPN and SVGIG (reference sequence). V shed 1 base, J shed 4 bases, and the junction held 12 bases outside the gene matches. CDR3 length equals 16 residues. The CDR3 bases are TGTGCCTGGAGTGGCGTATTGGACAGGGCAAGGTACGAGCAGTACTTC. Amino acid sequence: CAWSGVLDRARYEQYF.

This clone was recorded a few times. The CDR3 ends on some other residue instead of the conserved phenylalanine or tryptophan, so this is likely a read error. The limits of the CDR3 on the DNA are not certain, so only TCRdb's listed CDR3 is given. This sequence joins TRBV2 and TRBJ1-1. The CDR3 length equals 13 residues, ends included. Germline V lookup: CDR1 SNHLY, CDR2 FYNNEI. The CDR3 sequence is CASRDSAVTLTLL.

This chain's CDR3 is CASSPGTGTYQETQYF. DNA of the CDR3: TGTGCCAGCTCACCAGGGACAGGGACGTATCAAGAGACCCAGTACTTC. V usage is TRBV18 and J usage is TRBJ2-5, with 9 positions matching TRBD1. The germline gives CDR1 KGHSH, CDR2 LQKENI. The CDR3 is made up of 16 amino acids. V lost 2 bases, J lost 2 bases, and 6 bases stayed unmatched.

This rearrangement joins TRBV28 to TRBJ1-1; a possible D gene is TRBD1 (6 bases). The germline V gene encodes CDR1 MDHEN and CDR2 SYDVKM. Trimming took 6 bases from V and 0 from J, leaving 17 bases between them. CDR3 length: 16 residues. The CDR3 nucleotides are TGTGCCAGCAGCACTACAGGGTTCCGTATGAACACTGAAGCTTTCTTT. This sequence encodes CASSTTGFRMNTEAFF.

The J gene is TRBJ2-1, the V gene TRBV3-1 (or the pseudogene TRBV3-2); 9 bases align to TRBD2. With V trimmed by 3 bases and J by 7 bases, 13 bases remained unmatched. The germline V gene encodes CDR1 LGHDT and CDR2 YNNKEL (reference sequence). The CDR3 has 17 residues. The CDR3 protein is CASSHTPLAGLLNEQFF. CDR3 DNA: TGTGCCAGCAGCCACACACCACTAGCGGGTTTGCTGAATGAGCAGTTCTTC.

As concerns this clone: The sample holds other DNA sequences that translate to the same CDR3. The CDR3 protein is CATSRDRQPQHF. CDR3 in DNA: TGTGCCACCAGCAGAGATAGACAGCCCCAGCATTTT. The J gene is TRBJ1-5, the V gene TRBV15; D remains ambiguous. Trimming pared 0 bases from V and 7 bases from J, leaving 4 bases between. The length of the CDR3 is 12 residues. Germline V gene sequence: CDR1 LNHNV, CDR2 YYDKDF (reference sequence). The entire variable domain, with the rest obtained from reference TRBV15 and TRBJ1-5, is as follows: DAMVIQNPRYQVTQFGKPVTLSCSQTLNHNVMYWYQQKSSQAPKLLFHYYDKDFNNEADTPDNFQSRRPNTSFCFLDIRSPGLGDTAMYLCATSRDRQPQHFGDGTRLSIL.

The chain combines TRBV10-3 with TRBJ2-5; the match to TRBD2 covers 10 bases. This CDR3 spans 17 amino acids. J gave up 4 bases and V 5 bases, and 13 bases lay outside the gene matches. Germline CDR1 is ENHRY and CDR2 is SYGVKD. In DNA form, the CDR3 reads TGTGCCATCAGTCTAGGAAAGTCTAGCGGGGGACCAGAGACCCAGTACTTC. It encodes CAISLGKSSGGPETQYF.

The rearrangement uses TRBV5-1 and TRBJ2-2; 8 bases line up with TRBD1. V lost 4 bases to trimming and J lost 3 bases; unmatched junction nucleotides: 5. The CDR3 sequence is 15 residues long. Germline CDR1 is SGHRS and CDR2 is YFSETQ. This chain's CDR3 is CASSPGQVHTGELFF. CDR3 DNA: TGCGCCAGCAGCCCGGGACAGGTCCACACCGGGGAGCTGTTTTTT.

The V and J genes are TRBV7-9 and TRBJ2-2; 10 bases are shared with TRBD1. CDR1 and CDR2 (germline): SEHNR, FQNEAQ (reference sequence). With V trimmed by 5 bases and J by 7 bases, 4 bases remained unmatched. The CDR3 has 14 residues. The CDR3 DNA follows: TGTGCCAGCAGCCAGACAGGGGGCGGCGGGGAGCTGTTTTTT. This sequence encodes CASSQTGGGGELFF.

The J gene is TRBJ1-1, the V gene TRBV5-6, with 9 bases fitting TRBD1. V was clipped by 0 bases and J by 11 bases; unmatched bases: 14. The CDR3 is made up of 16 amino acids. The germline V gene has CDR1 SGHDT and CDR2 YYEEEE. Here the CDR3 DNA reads TGTGCCAGCAGCTTGGAATATGCGGGACAGGGTGTGGGGGCTTTCTTT. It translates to CASSLEYAGQGVGAFF. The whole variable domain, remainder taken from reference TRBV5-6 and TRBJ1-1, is DAGVTQSPTHLIKTRGQQVTLRCSPKSGHDTVSWYQQALGQGPQFIFQYYEEEERQRGNFPDRFSGHQFPNYSSELNVNALLLGDSALYLCASSLEYAGQGVGAFFGQGTRLTVV.

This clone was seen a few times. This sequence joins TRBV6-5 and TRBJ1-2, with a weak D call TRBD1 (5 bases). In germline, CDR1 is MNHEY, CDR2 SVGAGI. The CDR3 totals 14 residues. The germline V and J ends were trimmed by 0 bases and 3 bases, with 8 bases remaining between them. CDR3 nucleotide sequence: TGTGCCAGCAGTTACTCCGGGGGTGACTATGGCTACACCTTC. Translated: CASSYSGGDYGYTF.

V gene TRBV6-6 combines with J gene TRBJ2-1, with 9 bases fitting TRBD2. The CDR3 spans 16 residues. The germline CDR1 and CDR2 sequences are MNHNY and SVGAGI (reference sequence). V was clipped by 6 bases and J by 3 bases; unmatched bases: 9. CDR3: CASSPPSGGFYNEQFF. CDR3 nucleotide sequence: TGTGCCAGCAGCCCGCCGAGCGGGGGGTTCTACAATGAGCAGTTCTTC.

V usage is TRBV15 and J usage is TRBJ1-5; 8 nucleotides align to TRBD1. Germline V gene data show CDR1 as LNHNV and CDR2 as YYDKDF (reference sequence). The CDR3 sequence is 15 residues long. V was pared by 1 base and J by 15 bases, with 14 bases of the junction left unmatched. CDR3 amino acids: CATSRAPGQEKSGHF. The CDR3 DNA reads TGTGCCACCAGCAGAGCGCCGGGACAGGAAAAGTCAGGGCATTTT.

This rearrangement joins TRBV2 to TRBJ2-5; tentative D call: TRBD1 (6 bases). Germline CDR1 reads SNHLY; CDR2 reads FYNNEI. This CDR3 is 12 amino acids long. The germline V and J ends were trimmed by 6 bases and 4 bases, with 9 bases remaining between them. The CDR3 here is CASRTGRETQYF. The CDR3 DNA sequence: TGTGCCAGCAGAACAGGGAGAGAGACCCAGTACTTC.

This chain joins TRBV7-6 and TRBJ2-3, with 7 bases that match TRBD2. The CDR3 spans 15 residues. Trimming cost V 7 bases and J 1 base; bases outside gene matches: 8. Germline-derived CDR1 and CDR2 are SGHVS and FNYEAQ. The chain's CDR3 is CASTPAAGGTDTQYF. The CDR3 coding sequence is TGTGCCAGCACGCCGGCGGCGGGGGGCACAGATACGCAGTATTTT.

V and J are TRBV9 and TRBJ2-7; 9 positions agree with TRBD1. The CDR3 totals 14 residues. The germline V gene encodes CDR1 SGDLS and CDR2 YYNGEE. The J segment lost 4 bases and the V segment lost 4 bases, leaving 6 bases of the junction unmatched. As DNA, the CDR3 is TGTGCCAGCAGCCCGGCCGGGACAGGGTACGAGCAGTACTTC. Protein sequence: CASSPAGTGYEQYF. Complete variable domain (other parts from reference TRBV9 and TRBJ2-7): DSGVTQTPKHLITATGQRVTLRCSPRSGDLSVYWYQQSLDQGLQFLIQYYNGEERAKGNILERFSAQQFPDLHSELNLSSLELGDSALYFCASSPAGTGYEQYFGPGTRLTVT.

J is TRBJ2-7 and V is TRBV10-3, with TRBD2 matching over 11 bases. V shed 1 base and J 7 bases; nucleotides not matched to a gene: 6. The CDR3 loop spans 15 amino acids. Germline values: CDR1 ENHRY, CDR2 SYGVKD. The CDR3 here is CAISEFTSGGREQYF. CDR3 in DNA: TGTGCCATCAGTGAGTTTACTAGCGGGGGTCGGGAGCAGTACTTC.

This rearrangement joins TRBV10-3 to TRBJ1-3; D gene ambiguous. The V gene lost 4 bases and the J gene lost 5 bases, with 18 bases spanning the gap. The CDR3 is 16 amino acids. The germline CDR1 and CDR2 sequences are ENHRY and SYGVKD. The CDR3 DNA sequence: TGTGCCATCAGTGCGGAGAATTTGAGTTTACGAAACACCATATATTTT. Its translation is CAISAENLSLRNTIYF.